This T cell receptor beta chain was retrieved from a study of cytomegalovirus exposure and HLA in healthy donors. Study-wide points: Analyses of presence and absence presupposed an approximately uniform sequencing depth across donors. Available immune exposure information was restricted to CMV serostatus only.

Details on this clone: Its antigen is still unknown.

This CDR3 contains 15 residues. Trimming at V came to 2 bases and at J to 1 base, leaving 5 bases not matched to a gene. Per the germline V gene, CDR1 is LGHNA and CDR2 is YSLEER. 13 Jbeta primers and 60 Vbeta primers were used for the PCR. TCRdb keeps only in-frame clones here, not all; method: immunoSEQ multiplex PCR. Among under 250,000 clones listed, about four fifths were seen once. V and J are TRBV4-3 and TRBJ2-7; TRBD1 matches 7 bases. The TCR was taken from a woman aged 45-65 years in good health and CMV-seropositive. Sequencing input: PBMCs. The CDR3 nucleotides read TGCGCCAGCAGCCAACAGTACAGGGGTTCCTACGAGCAGTACTTC. Translated: CASSQQYRGSYEQYF.